These T cell receptor beta chains were read from a single sample in a study of cytomegalovirus exposure and HLA in healthy donors. Profiling relied on immunoSEQ multiplex PCR, and the TCRdb table lists in-frame clones only, not all of them. The sample holds 180,000 or so clones, 86% seen once. The specimen sequenced was PBMCs. All receptors come from a man aged 18 to 29 in good health and CMV-seropositive. Each CDR3 is given with its conserved first and last residue. A D gene is named only where the DNA matches it firmly. Part of the rows lack a size; the others show once, few, many or a class for expanded clones.

cdr3_nt: TGCGCCAGCAGCCGGGCCAGGGGGACCTACGAGCAGTACTTC
cdr3_aa: CASSRARGTYEQYF
j_call: TRBJ2-7
v_call: TRBV4-3
clone_size: once
d_call: TRBD1

cdr3_nt: TGTGCCAGCAGCTTGCGCCCACCGGGACAGTTCGTCGATGAGCAGTACTTC
cdr3_aa: CASSLRPPGQFVDEQYF
j_call: TRBJ2-7
v_call: TRBV5-4
clone_size: NA
d_call: TRBD1

cdr3_nt: TGTGCCAGCAGCTCGGGTCCCTCAGGGGAGCTGTTTTTT
cdr3_aa: CASSSGPSGELFF
j_call: TRBJ2-2
v_call: TRBV7-3
clone_size: few
d_call: NA

cdr3_nt: TGTGCCAGCAGCGTAGCCGGCAGGGAGGGGTTGGACACTGAAGCTTTCTTT
cdr3_aa: CASSVAGREGLDTEAFF
j_call: TRBJ1-1
v_call: TRBV9
clone_size: NA
d_call: NA

cdr3_nt: TGTGCCAGCAGCTTCGAGGTTAACACCGGGGAGCTGTTTTTT
cdr3_aa: CASSFEVNTGELFF
j_call: TRBJ2-2
v_call: TRBV7-9
clone_size: NA
d_call: NA

cdr3_nt: TGTGCATCCCGGGACAAAGACACAGATACGCAGTATTTT
cdr3_aa: CASRDKDTDTQYF
j_call: TRBJ2-3
v_call: TRBV13
clone_size: once
d_call: NA

cdr3_nt: TGTGCCAGCAGTCTACCTGGGACAGGGGAACAGCCCCAGCATTTT
cdr3_aa: CASSLPGTGEQPQHF
j_call: TRBJ1-5
v_call: TRBV28
clone_size: NA
d_call: TRBD1

cdr3_nt: TGTGCCAGCAGTCCCTCGGGACAGGCCTACGAGCAGTACTTC
cdr3_aa: CASSPSGQAYEQYF
j_call: TRBJ2-7
v_call: TRBV28
clone_size: NA
d_call: TRBD1

cdr3_nt: TGCGCCAGCAGCCAATCGGGACAGGGGGGTGAAGCTTTCTTT
cdr3_aa: CASSQSGQGGEAFF
j_call: TRBJ1-1
v_call: TRBV4-1
clone_size: NA
d_call: TRBD1

cdr3_nt: TGTGCCAGCAGCCCCCAGGGAGGTACTGAAGCTTTCTTT
cdr3_aa: CASSPQGGTEAFF
j_call: TRBJ1-1
v_call: TRBV7-9
clone_size: once
d_call: NA

cdr3_nt: TGTGCCAGCAGCAGGAGAGCTTCCTACGAGCAGTACTTC
cdr3_aa: CASSRRASYEQYF
j_call: TRBJ2-7
v_call: TRBV7-9
clone_size: NA
d_call: NA

cdr3_nt: TGCGCCAGCAGCCAAGATTTGGGACTAGCGGGAGTCGTTAGCACAGATACGCAGTATTTT
cdr3_aa: CASSQDLGLAGVVSTDTQYF
j_call: TRBJ2-3
v_call: TRBV4-3
clone_size: NA
d_call: TRBD2

cdr3_nt: TGTGCCAGAAGCAGGACAGCTGCCGGTGAGCAGTTCTTC
cdr3_aa: CARSRTAAGEQFF
j_call: TRBJ2-1
v_call: TRBV7-5
clone_size: NA
d_call: NA

cdr3_nt: TGTGCCAGCAGCTTAGCGGGAGTACAGGGAAACACCATATATTTT
cdr3_aa: CASSLAGVQGNTIYF
j_call: TRBJ1-3
v_call: TRBV7-2
clone_size: NA
d_call: NA

cdr3_nt: TGTGCCAGCAGCCCAACAGGGGGCGATGGCTACACCTTC
cdr3_aa: CASSPTGGDGYTF
j_call: TRBJ1-2
v_call: TRBV7-2
clone_size: NA
d_call: TRBD1

cdr3_nt: TGCAGCGCCAGGAGAGGGCGAGAGACCCAGTACTTC
cdr3_aa: CSARRGRETQYF
j_call: TRBJ2-5
v_call: TRBV29-1
clone_size: NA
d_call: NA

cdr3_nt: TGTGCCAGCAGCTACCGGGGAGGGCCAGCTAATGAAAAACTGTTTTTT
cdr3_aa: CASSYRGGPANEKLFF
j_call: TRBJ1-4
v_call: TRBV7-8
clone_size: NA
d_call: NA

cdr3_nt: TGCGCAACGCGCTCTCCTCCTAGCACAGATACGCAGTATTTT
cdr3_aa: CATRSPPSTDTQYF
j_call: TRBJ2-3
v_call: TRBV10-1
clone_size: NA
d_call: NA

cdr3_nt: TGTGCCAGCAGCTTTTCACAGGGGAACACTGAAGCTTTCTTT
cdr3_aa: CASSFSQGNTEAFF
j_call: TRBJ1-1
v_call: TRBV11-2
clone_size: NA
d_call: NA

cdr3_nt: TGTGCCAGCAGTTCCTACGAGGAGCAGTACTTC
cdr3_aa: CASSSYEEQYF
j_call: TRBJ2-7
v_call: TRBV11-2
clone_size: NA
d_call: NA

cdr3_nt: TGTGCCAGCAGCCAGGGCTTGATCACTGAAGCTTTCTTT
cdr3_aa: CASSQGLITEAFF
j_call: TRBJ1-1
v_call: TRBV4-2
clone_size: NA
d_call: NA

cdr3_nt: TGTGCCAGCTCAGATACACCGTACGAGCAGTACTTC
cdr3_aa: CASSDTPYEQYF
j_call: TRBJ2-7
v_call: TRBV18
clone_size: NA
d_call: NA

cdr3_nt: TGTGCCAGTAGTATCAGGGACACTGAAGCTTTCTTT
cdr3_aa: CASSIRDTEAFF
j_call: TRBJ1-1
v_call: TRBV19
clone_size: NA
d_call: NA

cdr3_nt: TGCGCCAGCAGTGAGTCTCGGTACCAAGAGACCCAGTACTTC
cdr3_aa: CASSESRYQETQYF
j_call: TRBJ2-5
v_call: TRBV10-2
clone_size: NA
d_call: NA

cdr3_nt: TGTGCCAGCTCACCATTGAGGACAGGGTCCACCGGGGAGCTGTTTTTT
cdr3_aa: CASSPLRTGSTGELFF
j_call: TRBJ2-2
v_call: TRBV18
clone_size: NA
d_call: TRBD1

cdr3_nt: TGTGCCTGGAGTGTATCCGGGGGGCTTGGTGAAAAACTGTTTTTT
cdr3_aa: CAWSVSGGLGEKLFF
j_call: TRBJ1-4
v_call: TRBV30
clone_size: NA
d_call: NA

cdr3_nt: TGTGCCAGCAGTCTGGGGACTCTCGGGGATTCACCCCTCCACTTT
cdr3_aa: CASSLGTLGDSPLHF
j_call: TRBJ1-6
v_call: TRBV27
clone_size: NA
d_call: NA

cdr3_nt: TGTGCCAGCAGTGAAGTCACTAGCGGGAGCGACTACTCCTACGAGCAGTACTTC
cdr3_aa: CASSEVTSGSDYSYEQYF
j_call: TRBJ2-7
v_call: TRBV6-1
clone_size: NA
d_call: TRBD2

cdr3_nt: TGTGCCACAAGGGGACTCTCCTACAATGAGCAGTTCTTC
cdr3_aa: CATRGLSYNEQFF
j_call: TRBJ2-1
v_call: TRBV19
clone_size: NA
d_call: NA

cdr3_nt: TGTGCCAGCTCACCAGCTAGCGGGACCTACGAGCAGTACTTC
cdr3_aa: CASSPASGTYEQYF
j_call: TRBJ2-7
v_call: TRBV18
clone_size: once
d_call: TRBD2

cdr3_nt: TGTGCCAGCTCCCAGGGGCAGCACGAGCAGTACTTC
cdr3_aa: CASSQGQHEQYF
j_call: TRBJ2-7
v_call: TRBV2
clone_size: NA
d_call: NA

cdr3_nt: TGTGCCAGCAGTGAAGGGATTGGGCTGTTCTATGGCTACACCTTC
cdr3_aa: CASSEGIGLFYGYTF
j_call: TRBJ1-2
v_call: TRBV2
clone_size: NA
d_call: NA